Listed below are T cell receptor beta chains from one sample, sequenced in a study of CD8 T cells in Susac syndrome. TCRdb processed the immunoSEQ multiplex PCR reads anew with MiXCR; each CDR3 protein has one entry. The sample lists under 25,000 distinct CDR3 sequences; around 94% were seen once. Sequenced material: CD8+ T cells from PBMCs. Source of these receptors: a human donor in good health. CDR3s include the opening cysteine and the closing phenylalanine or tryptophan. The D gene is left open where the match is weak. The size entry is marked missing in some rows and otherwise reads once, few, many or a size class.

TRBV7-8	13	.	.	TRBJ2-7	CASTGGPSYEQYF	TGTGCCAGCACCGGGGGCCCGAGCTACGAGCAGTACTTC
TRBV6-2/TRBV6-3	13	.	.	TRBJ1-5	CASTPVGNQPQHF	TGTGCCAGCACCCCCGTGGGCAATCAGCCCCAGCATTTT
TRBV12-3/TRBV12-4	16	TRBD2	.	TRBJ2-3	CASSRGDAVTTDTQYF	TGTGCCAGCAGTCGGGGGGACGCCGTGACCACAGATACGCAGTATTTT
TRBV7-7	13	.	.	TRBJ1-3	CASSSGAENTIYF	TGTGCCAGCAGCTCAGGCGCTGAAAACACCATATATTTT
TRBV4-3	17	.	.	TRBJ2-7	CASSPPYTSRPSYEQYF	TGCGCCAGCAGCCCACCCTACACCTCCCGTCCCTCCTACGAGCAGTACTTC
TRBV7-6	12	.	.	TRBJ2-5	CASSMGRKTQYF	TGTGCCAGCAGCATGGGACGGAAGACCCAGTACTTC
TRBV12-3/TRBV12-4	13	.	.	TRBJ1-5	CASSFGRNQPQHF	TGTGCCAGCAGTTTCGGACGGAATCAGCCCCAGCATTTT
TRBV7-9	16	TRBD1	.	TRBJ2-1	CASSLAGSWTGEVLFF	TGTGCCAGCAGCTTAGCGGGGTCTTGGACAGGGGAAGTTCTGTTCTTC
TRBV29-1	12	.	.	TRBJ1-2	CSVEDLGYGHTF	TGCAGCGTTGAAGATTTGGGTTATGGCCACACCTTC
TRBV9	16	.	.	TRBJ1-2	CASSLPADPFNYGYTF	TGTGCCAGCAGCCTACCTGCCGACCCTTTTAACTATGGCTACACCTTC
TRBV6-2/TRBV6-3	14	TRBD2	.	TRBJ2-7	CASSRSGGPYEQYF	TGTGCCAGCAGTAGGAGCGGGGGCCCCTACGAGCAGTACTTC
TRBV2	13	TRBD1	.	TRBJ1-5	CASQGDSNQPQHF	TGTGCCAGCCAGGGGGATAGCAATCAGCCCCAGCATTTT
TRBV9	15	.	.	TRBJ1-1	CASSVEGGANTEAFF	TGTGCCAGCAGCGTCGAGGGGGGAGCGAACACTGAAGCTTTCTTT
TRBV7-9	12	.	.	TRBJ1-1	CASSLGSTEAFF	TGTGCCAGCAGCTTAGGTTCCACTGAAGCTTTCTTT
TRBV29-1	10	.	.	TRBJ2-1	CSVESFEQFF	TGCAGCGTTGAATCTTTTGAGCAGTTCTTC
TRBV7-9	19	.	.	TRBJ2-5	CASSSDGRGRGSRQETQYF	TGTGCCAGCAGCTCCGACGGCAGGGGGAGGGGGAGTCGGCAAGAGACCCAGTACTTC
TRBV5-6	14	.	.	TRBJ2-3	CASSLFRAADTQYF	TGTGCCAGCAGCTTGTTCAGGGCGGCAGATACGCAGTATTTT
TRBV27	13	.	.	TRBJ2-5	CASSLLGAETQYF	TGTGCCAGCAGCCTACTGGGGGCGGAGACCCAGTACTTC
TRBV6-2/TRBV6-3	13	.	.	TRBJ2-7	CASSEGTPYEQYF	TGTGCCAGCAGTGAAGGGACCCCCTACGAGCAGTACTTC
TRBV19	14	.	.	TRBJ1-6	CASSISLGNSPLHF	TGTGCCAGTAGTATCAGTCTGGGGAATTCACCCCTCCACTTT
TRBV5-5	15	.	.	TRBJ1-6	CASSLSRGENSPLHF	TGTGCCAGCAGCTTGAGCAGGGGTGAAAATTCACCCCTCCACTTT
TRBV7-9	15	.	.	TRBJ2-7	CASSLVIGRMNEQYF	TGTGCCAGCAGCTTAGTTATAGGGCGTATGAACGAGCAGTACTTC
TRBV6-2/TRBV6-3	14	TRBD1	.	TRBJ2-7	CASSYYRGAYEQYF	TGTGCCAGCAGTTACTACAGGGGGGCCTACGAGCAGTACTTC
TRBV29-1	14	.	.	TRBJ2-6	CSARDSSGANVLTF	TGCAGCGCCAGAGACAGCTCTGGGGCCAACGTCCTGACTTTC
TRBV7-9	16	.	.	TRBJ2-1	CASSSRTGISYNEQFF	TGTGCCAGCAGCTCGCGAACAGGGATCTCCTACAATGAGCAGTTCTTC
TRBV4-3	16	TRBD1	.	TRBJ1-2	CASSQDSRGRSYGYTF	TGCGCCAGCAGCCAAGATAGCAGGGGGCGAAGCTATGGCTACACCTTC
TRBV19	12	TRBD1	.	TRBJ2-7	CATRTGLDEQYF	TGTGCCACAAGGACAGGGCTGGACGAGCAGTACTTC
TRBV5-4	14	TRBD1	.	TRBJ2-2	CASSLGQGAGELFF	TGTGCCAGCAGCCTGGGACAGGGCGCCGGGGAGCTGTTTTTT
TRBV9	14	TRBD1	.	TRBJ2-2	CASRTGGDTGELFF	TGTGCCAGCAGAACAGGGGGTGACACCGGGGAGCTGTTTTTT
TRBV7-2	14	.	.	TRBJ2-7	CASSFFGLPYEQYF	TGTGCCAGCAGCTTCTTCGGGTTACCCTACGAGCAGTACTTC
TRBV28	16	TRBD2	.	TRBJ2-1	CASSFPGTSGVNEQFF	TGTGCCAGCAGTTTTCCCGGGACTAGCGGGGTCAATGAGCAGTTCTTC
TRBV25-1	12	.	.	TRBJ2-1	CASISSYNEQFF	TGTGCCAGCATAAGCTCCTACAATGAGCAGTTCTTC
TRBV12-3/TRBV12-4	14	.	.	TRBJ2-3	CASSLFLSTDTQYF	TGTGCCAGCAGTTTGTTTCTGTCAACAGATACGCAGTATTTT
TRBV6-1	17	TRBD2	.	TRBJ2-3	CASSELAGGPSTDTQYF	TGTGCCAGCAGTGAACTAGCGGGGGGGCCTAGCACAGATACGCAGTATTTT
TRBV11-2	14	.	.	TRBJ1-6	CASRDGSRASPLHF	TGTGCCAGCAGGGACGGGTCTCGAGCTTCACCCCTCCACTTT
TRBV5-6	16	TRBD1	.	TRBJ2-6	CASRGGQGTGANVLTF	TGTGCCAGCAGGGGTGGACAGGGAACCGGGGCCAACGTCCTGACTTTC
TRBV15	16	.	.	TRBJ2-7	CATSRDQPGQAHEQYF	TGTGCCACCAGCAGAGACCAACCGGGACAAGCCCACGAGCAGTACTTC
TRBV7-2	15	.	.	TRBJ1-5	CASSLRGGENQPQHF	TGTGCCAGCAGCTTACGAGGGGGAGAAAATCAGCCCCAGCATTTT
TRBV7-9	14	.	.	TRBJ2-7	CASSAGAPAYEQYF	TGTGCCAGCAGCGCGGGGGCCCCCGCCTACGAGCAGTACTTC
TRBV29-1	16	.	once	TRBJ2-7	CGVEGRGRGASYEQYF	TGCGGCGTTGAAGGGAGGGGCAGGGGCGCCTCCTACGAGCAGTACTTC
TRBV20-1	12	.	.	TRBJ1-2	CSARTGVYGYTF	TGCAGTGCTAGGACAGGCGTCTATGGCTACACCTTC
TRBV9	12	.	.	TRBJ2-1	CASSPDGNEQFF	TGTGCCAGCAGCCCGGATGGGAATGAGCAGTTCTTC
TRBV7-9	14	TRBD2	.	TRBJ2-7	CASSYPGLAGEQYF	TGTGCCAGCAGCTATCCGGGACTAGCGGGAGAGCAGTACTTC
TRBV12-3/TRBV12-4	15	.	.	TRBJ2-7	CASSFPSQGSYEQYF	TGTGCCAGCAGTTTCCCCTCCCAGGGGTCCTACGAGCAGTACTTC
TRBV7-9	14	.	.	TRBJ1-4	CASSRVQGGEKLFF	TGTGCCAGCAGCCGCGTTCAGGGTGGCGAAAAACTGTTTTTT
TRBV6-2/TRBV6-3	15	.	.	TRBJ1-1	CASSYPRGGDTEAFF	TGTGCCAGCAGTTACCCCCGGGGGGGTGACACTGAAGCTTTCTTT
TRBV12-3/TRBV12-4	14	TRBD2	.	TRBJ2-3	CASGVAGGPDTQYF	TGTGCCAGCGGTGTAGCGGGGGGGCCAGATACGCAGTATTTT
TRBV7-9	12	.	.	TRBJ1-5	CASSLGGQPQHF	TGTGCCAGCAGCTTAGGTGGTCAGCCCCAGCATTTT
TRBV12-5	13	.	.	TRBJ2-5	CASGLGIVETQYF	TGTGCTAGTGGTTTGGGTATTGTCGAGACCCAGTACTTC
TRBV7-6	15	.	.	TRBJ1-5	CASSLLQGNNQPQHF	TGTGCCAGCAGCTTACTTCAGGGCAACAATCAGCCCCAGCATTTT
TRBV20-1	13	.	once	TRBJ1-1	CSACSSVSTEAFF	TGCAGTGCTTGCTCCTCTGTGAGCACTGAAGCTTTCTTT
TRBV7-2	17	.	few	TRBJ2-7	CASSPSRVLNSAYEQYF	TGTGCCAGCAGCCCTTCTAGGGTGTTAAATTCTGCCTACGAGCAGTACTTC
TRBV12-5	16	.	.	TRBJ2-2	CASGLVRQKNTGELFF	TGTGCTAGTGGTTTGGTAAGACAGAAGAACACCGGGGAGCTGTTTTTT
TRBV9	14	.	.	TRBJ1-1	CASSEGPGNTEAFF	TGTGCCAGCAGCGAAGGGCCGGGGAACACTGAAGCTTTCTTT